The clone carrying this T cell receptor beta chain was picked up a small number of times. Its antigen is still unknown. The data belong to a study of T-cell memory formation after mild COVID-19. Study details: Across donors, TCR clusters were largely donor specific.

Findings and caveats of the study: In pre-infection memory, a portion of responding clones appeared, which suggested that cross-reactive memory joined. Clones contracting across day 15 to 85 had a balanced CD4/CD8 profile; later expanding clones leaned CD4+.

Constant-segment-primed 5'RACE gave TCR alpha and TCR beta cDNA libraries with sample barcodes and UMIs. One entry per CDR3 protein, called by TCRdb with MiXCR from the 5' RACE reads. The table has 210,000 or so distinct CDR3 sequences, around 30% seen once. Sequencing was performed on PBMCs or a T cell subset sorted from them (not recorded which). This clonotype was sampled from an adult woman who had mild COVID-19 (a few samples of this study predate the infection). Cell type and time point are not known.

In nucleotides, the CDR3 is TGTGCCAGCAGCCCTGGGACAGGCTATCGACAGCCCCAGCATTTT. As protein: CASSPGTGYRQPQHF. The V and J genes are TRBV13 and TRBJ1-5; the match to TRBD1 covers 8 bases. Germline CDR1 reads PRHDT; CDR2 reads FYEKMQ (reference sequence). The V and J ends lost 5 bases and 7 bases, in that order; junction bases with no gene match: 10. This CDR3 is 15 amino acids long.